This TCR beta chain is drawn from a study of shared clonotypes between healthy human individuals (TCRdb year 2020). General notes on the study: The cohort included three men and a couple of women between 18 and 49 years of age. Per donor, three plates each were used for CD4 naive and CD4 memory, two for CD8 naive, and one for CD8 memory. Blood TCR repertoires of about 5 healthy adults were deeply sequenced to estimate repertoire size and the extent of clonotype sharing between individuals. Libraries were prepared and TCR repertoires were sequenced by different laboratories using diverse techniques, in order to increase sequencing depth and limit assay-specific biases. Each donor's leukapheresis produced roughly between roughly 0.85 and 10 billion PBMCs. The study at large found these results: Based on pairwise subsampling, the degree of clonotype sharing among donors was expected to be affected by sequencing depth. Naive subsets generally had larger estimated clonotype richness than memory subsets. Approximately 5% of naive CD4, 3.5% of naive CD8, 2.3% of memory CD4, and 0.4% of memory CD8 clonotypes were shared across four donors. Incomplete sequencing was indicated by rarefaction of sorted-subset datasets, despite the large sequencing depth. Sampling was restricted to blood, and TCR repertoires in tissue are likely to differ from TCR repertoires in blood. The genetic and exposure-history diversity represented was limited by the small number of donors. Higher generation probabilities were observed for clonotypes shared by all four sorted-subset donors than for non-shared clonotypes.

Donors were healthy HIV-negative adults with no recently reported acute infections or vaccinations. All donors were Caucasian adults living in Nashville, Tennessee, USA. Magnetic negative selection was used to enrich CD4+ T cells, after which naive cells were positively selected on CD45RA and the negative fraction became the memory subset. After blood collection by leukapheresis, PBMCs were isolated using Ficoll-Histopaque density gradient centrifugation and then cryopreserved in the vapor phase of liquid nitrogen. Analytical flow cytometry was used to check the purity and quantity of every magnetically sorted T cell population. Genomic DNA was isolated from every sorted fraction and measured by UV absorbance on a Nanodrop 2000c. Using the deep immunoSEQ assay, TCR CDR3 regions were amplified from genomic DNA by multiplex PCR. Extracted genomic DNA from each cell subset was distributed evenly across all wells of several immunoSEQ 96-well plates, and each plate was treated as a replicate. For sorted subsets, each replicate PCR was loaded with about 200 ng genomic DNA, equivalent to 32,000 or so T cell genomes. The purified libraries were quantified using a Qubit 3.0 fluorometer, sized with a Bioanalyzer 2100, and then quantified again using the KAPA Library Quantification kit. Each immunoSEQ 96-well plate was sequenced on its own single-read 150-cycle Illumina NextSeq 550 flow cell. The paper's processing steps were these. Because the immunoSEQ output held only junctional sequences and lacked quality scores, the filtering could not match the filtering applied to full-length reads. To assign V/J genes and CDR3, sequences were annotated against IMGT germline references using PyIR, a Python wrapper for IgBLAST v1.9. Reads with weak V/J assignments (E-value above 1e-6), missing CDR3, stop codons, out-of-frame junctions, or ambiguous translated residues were removed. A V3J clonotype was defined by an identical inferred V gene, J gene, and CDR3 amino acid sequence. The percentage overlap between two repertoires was calculated by dividing the number of shared unique clonotypes by the size of the smaller repertoire. Richness of each repertoire was evaluated using RTK rarefaction, the Chao1 estimator, and Recon v2.1 estimates of unobserved clonotypes. OLGA was used to compute generation probabilities for all TCRbeta clonotypes that the gDNA method yielded from a few donors. TCRdb stores this immuneACCESS table with in-frame sequences only. Part of the clones is absent; in the studies checked, under half of the shortfall reflects unresolved V genes, and no reason is known for the rest. That table gives V, J and clone size, and the DNA gave D and trimming. In all, the sample holds about 1 million clones, and about 80% of those were seen once. Approximately 0.56% of the sample is in the top ten clones.

CDR1 is given as SGHTS and CDR2 as YDEGEE, both from the germline V gene. The trim is 2 bases for V and 12 bases for J, with a gap of 21 bases between the germline ends. CDR3 length: 15 amino acids, cysteine to phenylalanine. The sequence is cut down to CDR3 DNA, 45 bases in frame from base 1. Note on this clone: Its specific antigen is unknown. Per-base quality was not reported, and no clone a single base away is much larger than it.

This receptor was identified in a man aged 18 to 29 in good health. Some clones in this sample may be carry-over from other donors' samples. The sequenced material came from memory CD4+ T cells from PBMCs. The cell subset or site label, as the study defines it: CD45RA-negative fraction. The V gene is TRBV5-8 and the J gene is TRBJ2-1; there is no confident call for the D gene. The CDR3 in this case is CASSFTDTMRVVQFF. The DNA sequence is TGTGCCAGCAGCTTCACGGATACAATGAGAGTGGTGCAGTTCTTC.